What follows describes a single T cell receptor (beta chain). Profiled with immunoSEQ multiplex PCR; TCRdb holds only in-frame clones, not every one. This repertoire shows about 270,000 clones, around nine tenths found once; its top ten account for around 8.8%. The record originates from a study of blood T cell repertoires in COVID-19. About the study: Material from acute and convalescent COVID-19 was sourced from the United States, Italy and Spain. T cells, B-cell-depleted T cells, or PBMCs supplied cDNA or gDNA.

Sequenced input: peripheral blood. The sequence was collected from a man aged 40-49 years with active or convalescent COVID-19.

In DNA form, the CDR3 reads TGTGCTAGTGGTTTGTTGAGACAGAGCAACACCGGGGAGCTGTTTTTT. Residues: CASGLLRQSNTGELFF. This rearrangement joins TRBV12-5 to TRBJ2-2; TRBD1 might be the D (5 bases). V was shortened by 2 bases and J by 2 bases, with 12 bases between the two germline ends. The CDR3 has 16 amino acids. Germline V lookup: CDR1 LGHNT, CDR2 FRNRAP.